What follows are 8 T cell receptor beta chains derived from one specimen sequenced in a study of shared T cell receptors in the human thymus. Libraries were prepared by immunoSEQ multiplex PCR; TCRdb keeps only in-frame clonotypes and omits some of them. The sample lists more than 550,000 clones; over 75% were seen once. These records were also assigned to another study, of human thymus T cells.

The specimen was thymocytes. The source is a girl in the first two years of life with a congenital heart defect.

The chain couples TRBV19 to TRBJ2-2, with 9 bases identical to TRBD1. This CDR3 is built from 19 residues. Germline V gives CDR1 LNHDA, CDR2 SQIVND (reference sequence). V was pared by 3 bases and J by 1 base, with 12 bases of the junction left unmatched. The CDR3 is CASSMLPGTGKGNTGELFF. As DNA, the CDR3 is TGTGCCAGTAGTATGCTTCCCGGGACAGGGAAGGGGAACACCGGGGAGCTGTTTTTT.

The count of this clone is one. The V gene is TRBV2, the J gene TRBJ1-5, with 9 bases identical to TRBD1. The V gene's germline CDR1 is SNHLY and CDR2 FYNNEI. J gave up 3 bases and V 8 bases, and 2 bases lay outside the gene matches. The CDR3 totals 13 residues. CDR3 residues: CASGTGPNQPQHF. As DNA, the CDR3 is TGTGCCAGCGGGACAGGGCCCAATCAGCCCCAGCATTTT.

The chain couples TRBV18 to TRBJ2-5, with TRBD2 matching 13 bases. CDR3 length equals 22 residues. With 2 bases clipped from V and 0 bases from J, the junction kept 18 bases outside the gene matches. Germline CDR1 is KGHSH and CDR2 is LQKENI. DNA of the CDR3: TGTGCCAGCTCACCAGACTCGACTAGCGGGGGGACTCACGAAGAGTACCAAGAGACCCAGTACTTC. The encoded protein is CASSPDSTSGGTHEEYQETQYF.

The chain couples TRBV5-4 to TRBJ2-1; TRBD1 matches 8 bases. V gave up 4 bases and J gave up 3 bases; unmatched junction bases: 9. Germline lookup yields CDR1 SGHNT and CDR2 YYREEE (reference sequence). The CDR3 consists of 16 residues. The CDR3 protein is CASSPREQGGYNEQFF. CDR3 sequence (DNA): TGTGCCAGCAGCCCAAGGGAACAGGGGGGCTACAATGAGCAGTTCTTC.

The chain combines TRBV4-3 with TRBJ1-3; the D is unclear. V lost 1 base and J 4 bases, leaving 14 bases between the germline ends. The CDR3 loop spans 16 amino acids. Germline lookup yields CDR1 LGHNA and CDR2 YSLEER. The CDR3 here is CASSQASTETGNTIYF. The CDR3 coding sequence is TGCGCCAGCAGCCAAGCCTCGACGGAGACGGGAAACACCATATATTTT.

The rearrangement uses TRBV5-1 and TRBJ1-3; D is perhaps TRBD1 (5 bases). Trimming pared 1 base from V and 0 bases from J, leaving 14 bases between. Germline assignment: CDR1 SGHRS and CDR2 YFSETQ. This CDR3 is 17 amino acids long. The CDR3 DNA reads TGCGCCAGCAGCTTGTCCAGGCTAAGGGGCTCTGGAAACACCATATATTTT. Translated: CASSLSRLRGSGNTIYF.

The V and J genes are TRBV11-2 and TRBJ1-2; 9 bases are shared with TRBD1. The V gene's germline CDR1 is SGHAT and CDR2 FQNNGV. With V trimmed by 0 bases and J by 5 bases, 7 bases remained unmatched. The CDR3 is 16 residues long. CDR3 protein: CASSLDSKDRGYGYTF. CDR3 nucleotide sequence: TGTGCCAGCAGCTTAGATTCTAAGGACAGGGGATATGGCTACACCTTC. Full variable domain (outside the CDR3, taken from reference TRBV11-2 and TRBJ1-2): EAGVAQSPRYKIIEKRQSVAFWCNPISGHATLYWYQQILGQGPKLLIQFQNNGVVDDSQLPKDRFSAERLKGVDSTLKIQPAKLEDSAVYLCASSLDSKDRGYGYTFGSGTRLTVV.

This chain connects TRBV28 to TRBJ2-7; 7 nucleotides agree with TRBD2. CDR1 and CDR2 (germline): MDHEN, SYDVKM. The CDR3 has 19 amino acids. The V gene end was trimmed by 3 bases and the J gene end by 0 bases; junction bases not matched to a gene: 17. The CDR3 here is CASSFPPVRGERSSYEQYF. The CDR3, as DNA: TGTGCCAGCAGTTTTCCCCCCGTCCGGGGGGAAAGGAGCTCCTACGAGCAGTACTTC. The whole variable domain, filled in from reference TRBV28 and TRBJ2-7, reads DVKVTQSSRYLVKRTGEKVFLECVQDMDHENMFWYRQDPGLGLRLIYFSYDVKMKEKGDIPEGYSVSREKKERFSLILESASTNQTSMYLCASSFPPVRGERSSYEQYFGPGTRLTVT.